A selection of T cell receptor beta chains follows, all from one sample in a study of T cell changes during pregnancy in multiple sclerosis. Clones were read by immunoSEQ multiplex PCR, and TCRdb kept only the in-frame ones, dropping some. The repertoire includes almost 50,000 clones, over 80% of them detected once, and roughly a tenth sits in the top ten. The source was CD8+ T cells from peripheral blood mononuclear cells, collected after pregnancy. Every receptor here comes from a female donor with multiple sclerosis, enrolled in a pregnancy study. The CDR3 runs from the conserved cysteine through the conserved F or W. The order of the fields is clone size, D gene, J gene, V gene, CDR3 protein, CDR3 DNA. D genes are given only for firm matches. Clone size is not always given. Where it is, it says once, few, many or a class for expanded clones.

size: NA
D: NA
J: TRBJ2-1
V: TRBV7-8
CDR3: CASSVGLDEQFF
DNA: TGTGCCAGCAGCGTCGGGTTGGATGAGCAGTTCTTC

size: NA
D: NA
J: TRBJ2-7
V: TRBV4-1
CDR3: CASSQEERGEQYF
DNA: TGCGCCAGCAGCCAAGAAGAACGGGGCGAGCAGTACTTC

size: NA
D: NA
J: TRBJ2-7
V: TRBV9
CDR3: CASSGGQVGYEQYF
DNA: TGTGCCAGCAGCGGTGGACAAGTGGGCTACGAGCAGTACTTC

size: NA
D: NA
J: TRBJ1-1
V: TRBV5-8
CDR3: CASSLYGGNTEAFF
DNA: TGTGCCAGCAGCTTGTACGGGGGTAACACTGAAGCTTTCTTT

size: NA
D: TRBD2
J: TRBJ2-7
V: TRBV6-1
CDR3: CASSDPGTSGTYEQYF
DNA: TGTGCCAGCAGTGACCCCGGGACTAGCGGTACCTACGAGCAGTACTTC

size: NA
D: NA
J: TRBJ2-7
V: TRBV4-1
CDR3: CASSYGRDTYEQYF
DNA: TGCGCCAGCAGCTATGGACGGGACACCTACGAGCAGTACTTC

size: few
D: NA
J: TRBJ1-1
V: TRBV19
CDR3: CASSIGVLNTEAFF
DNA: TGTGCCAGTAGTATCGGGGTCCTGAACACTGAAGCTTTCTTT

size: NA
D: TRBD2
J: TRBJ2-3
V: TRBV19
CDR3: CASSIPGGSGDDTQYF
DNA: TGTGCCAGTAGTATTCCTGGGGGTAGCGGGGACGATACGCAGTATTTT

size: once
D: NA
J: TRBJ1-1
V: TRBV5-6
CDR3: CASSLGGGPLVTEAFF
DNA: TGTGCCAGCAGCTTGGGTGGAGGGCCCCTGGTCACTGAAGCTTTCTTT

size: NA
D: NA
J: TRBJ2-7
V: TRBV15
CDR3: CATSRDRESGVSWREQYF
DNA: TGTGCCACCAGCAGAGATAGGGAATCAGGGGTTTCATGGCGCGAGCAGTACTTC

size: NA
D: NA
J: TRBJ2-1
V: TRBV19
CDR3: CASSIYETGSAYNEQFF
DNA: TGTGCCAGTAGTATATACGAAACGGGATCAGCCTACAATGAGCAGTTCTTC

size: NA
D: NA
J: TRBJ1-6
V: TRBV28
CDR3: CASSSLPPSSPLHF
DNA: TGTGCCAGCAGTTCTCTCCCCCCCAGTTCACCCCTCCACTTT

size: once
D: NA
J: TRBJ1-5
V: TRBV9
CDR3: CASSVDYGNQPQHF
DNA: TGTGCCAGCAGCGTAGACTACGGGAATCAGCCCCAGCATTTT

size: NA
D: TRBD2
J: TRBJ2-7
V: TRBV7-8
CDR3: CASSLAAGELYEQYF
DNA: TGTGCCAGCAGCTTAGCAGCGGGGGAACTCTACGAGCAGTACTTC

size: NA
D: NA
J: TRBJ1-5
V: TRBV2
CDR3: CASSSPQGIQPQHF
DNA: TGTGCCAGCTCCAGCCCTCAGGGGATTCAGCCCCAGCATTTT

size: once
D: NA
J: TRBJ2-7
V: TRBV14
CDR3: CASSQGQFSYEQYF
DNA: TGTGCCAGCAGCCAAGGTCAGTTCTCCTACGAGCAGTACTTC

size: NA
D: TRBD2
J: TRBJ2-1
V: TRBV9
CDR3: CASSVVPSGVHEQFF
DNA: TGTGCCAGCAGCGTAGTACCTAGCGGGGTGCATGAGCAGTTCTTC

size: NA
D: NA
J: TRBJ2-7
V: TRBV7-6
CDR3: CASSFGPEGNEQYF
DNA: TGTGCCAGCAGCTTTGGCCCGGAGGGGAACGAGCAGTACTTC

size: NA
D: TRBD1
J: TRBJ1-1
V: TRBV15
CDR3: CATSSRTGLWAFF
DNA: TGTGCCACCAGCAGTAGGACAGGGTTGTGGGCTTTCTTT

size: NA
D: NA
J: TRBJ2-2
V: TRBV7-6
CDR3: CAAAATNTGELFF
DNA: TGTGCCGCGGCGGCGACGAACACCGGGGAGCTGTTTTTT

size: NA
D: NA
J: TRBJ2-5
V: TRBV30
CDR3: CAWSEEGAYQETQYF
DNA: TGTGCCTGGAGTGAGGAGGGGGCGTACCAAGAGACCCAGTACTTC

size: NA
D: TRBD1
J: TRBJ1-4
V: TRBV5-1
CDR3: CASSFLSYTGGSEDEKLFF
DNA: TGCGCCAGCAGCTTCCTGTCCTATACAGGGGGCAGCGAGGATGAAAAACTGTTTTTT

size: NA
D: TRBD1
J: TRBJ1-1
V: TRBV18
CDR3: CASSLTKGSATGPRTEAFF
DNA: TGTGCCAGCTCACTTACTAAAGGATCGGCGACAGGGCCTCGGACTGAAGCTTTCTTT

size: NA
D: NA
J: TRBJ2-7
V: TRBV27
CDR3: CASSLGQPGQYEQYF
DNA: TGTGCCAGCAGTTTAGGACAGCCCGGGCAGTACGAGCAGTACTTC

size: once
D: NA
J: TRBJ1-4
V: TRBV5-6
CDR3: CASSFREKLFF
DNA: TGTGCCAGCAGCTTTCGGGAAAAACTGTTTTTT

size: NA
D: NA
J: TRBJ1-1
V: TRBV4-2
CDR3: CASSPRGGTKYMDTEAFF
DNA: TGTGCCAGCAGCCCGCGGGGGGGGACAAAGTATATGGACACTGAAGCTTTCTTT

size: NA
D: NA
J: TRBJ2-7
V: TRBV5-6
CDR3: CASSSFPFGESSYEQYF
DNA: TGTGCCAGCAGCTCCTTCCCTTTTGGGGAGAGCTCCTACGAGCAGTACTTC

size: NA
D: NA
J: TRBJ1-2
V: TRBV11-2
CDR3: CASSHGGGDYGYTF
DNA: TGTGCCAGCAGCCATGGGGGGGGAGATTATGGCTACACCTTC

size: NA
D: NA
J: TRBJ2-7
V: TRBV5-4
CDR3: CASSLPERYEQYF
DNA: TGTGCCAGCAGCTTGCCCGAACGGTACGAGCAGTACTTC

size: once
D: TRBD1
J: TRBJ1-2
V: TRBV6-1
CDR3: CAGWTGEANYGYTF
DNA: TGTGCCGGATGGACAGGCGAAGCTAACTATGGCTACACCTTC

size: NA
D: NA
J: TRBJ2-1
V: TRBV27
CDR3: CASSKIYNEQFF
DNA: TGTGCCAGCAGCAAAATTTACAATGAGCAGTTCTTC

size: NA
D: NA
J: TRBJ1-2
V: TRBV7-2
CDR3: CASSLGAAGYGYTF
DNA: TGTGCCAGCAGCTTAGGGGCCGCTGGCTATGGCTACACCTTC

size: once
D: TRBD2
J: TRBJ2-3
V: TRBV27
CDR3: CASSLGRADTQYF
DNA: TGTGCCAGCAGTTTGGGGAGGGCAGATACGCAGTATTTT

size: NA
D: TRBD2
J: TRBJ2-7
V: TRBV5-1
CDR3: CASSFSGGLAHEQYF
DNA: TGCGCCAGCAGCTTTTCGGGAGGACTAGCCCACGAGCAGTACTTC

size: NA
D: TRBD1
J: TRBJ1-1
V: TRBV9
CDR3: CASSVGTGGMNTEAFF
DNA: TGTGCCAGCAGCGTAGGGACAGGAGGGATGAACACTGAAGCTTTCTTT

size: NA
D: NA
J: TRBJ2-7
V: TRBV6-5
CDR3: CASSPGLSYEQYF
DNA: TGTGCCAGCAGTCCGGGACTCTCCTACGAGCAGTACTTC

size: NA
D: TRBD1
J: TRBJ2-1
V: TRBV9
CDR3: CAGGPGGSGNEQFF
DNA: TGTGCCGGCGGGCCAGGGGGCTCAGGGAATGAGCAGTTCTTC

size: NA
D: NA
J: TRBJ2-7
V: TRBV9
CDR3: CASSVGQGSREQYF
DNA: TGTGCCAGCAGCGTAGGCCAGGGGTCGAGGGAGCAGTACTTC